This T cell receptor beta chain was profiled in a study of cytomegalovirus exposure and HLA in healthy donors. The PCR had 60 Vbeta and 13 Jbeta primers. Some clones are missing from TCRdb's copy, which holds only in-frame ones; the method was immunoSEQ multiplex PCR. The table includes around 94,000 clones, around four fifths detected once. The CDR3 contains 14 residues. Trimming left V 11 bases short and J 2 bases short, with 19 bases between. Per germline, CDR1 ENHRY and CDR2 SYGVKD. The specimen sequenced was PBMCs. This clonotype was obtained from a middle-aged man in good health and CMV-seronegative. The chain is built from TRBV10-3 and TRBJ2-7; no reliable D call. CDR3 in amino acids: CASTNEEPTYEQYF. DNA for the CDR3: TGTGCCTCCACGAACGAGGAACCGACCTACGAGCAGTACTTC.